The clone carrying this TCR beta chain was seen a handful of times. As yet, its antigen is unknown. This specimen belongs to a study of T-cell memory formation after mild COVID-19. Whole-study results and caveats: Shrinking CD4+ clones were chiefly CM and EM; CD8+ ones were chiefly EMRA.

TCRdb re-analysed the 5' RACE reads in MiXCR, keeping a single row per CDR3 protein. The repertoire holds about 350,000 distinct CDR3 sequences, roughly 13% seen once, with around a fifth in the top ten. This CDR3 is 15 amino acids long. The V gene lost 5 bases and the J gene lost 1 base, with 14 bases spanning the gap. Germline V gene lookup returns CDR1 SGHTA and CDR2 FQGNSA. The V and J genes are TRBV7-2 and TRBJ1-1; no clear D. Input material: PBMCs or a T cell subset sorted from them (not recorded which). The receptor was isolated from a man younger than 35 who had mild COVID-19 (a few samples of this study predate the infection). Cell type and time point are not known. DNA of the CDR3: TGTGCCAGCAGCGACACCGGGGTATGGAACACTGAAGCTTTCTTT. It is translated as CASSDTGVWNTEAFF. The variable domain in full, completed from reference TRBV7-2 and TRBJ1-1, reads GAGVSQSPSNKVTEKGKDVELRCDPISGHTALYWYRQSLGQGLEFLIYFQGNSAPDKSGLPSDRFSAERTGGSVSTLTIQRTQQEDSAVYLCASSDTGVWNTEAFFGQGTRLTVV.